The 6 T cell receptor beta chains in this list originate from one sample, sequenced in a study of blood T cells in healthy people across ages. A second roughly 6 to 12 cycle PCR used barcoded and J-beta primers. TCRdb itself ran the 5' RACE reads through MiXCR, one entry per CDR3 protein. There are almost 1 million distinct CDR3 sequences in the sample; roughly 47% occur only once, and over 20% lies in the top ten. Material for sequencing was blood. Source of these receptors: an older woman in good health.

The V and J genes are TRBV12-3 or TRBV12-4 and TRBJ2-3; 10 bases are a match to TRBD2. J gave up 8 bases and V 6 bases, and 14 bases lay outside the gene matches. CDR3 size: 16 residues. The CDR3 is CASRPPGSGRAPTQYF. Here the CDR3 DNA reads TGTGCCAGCAGGCCGCCCGGGAGCGGGAGGGCCCCTACGCAGTATTTT.

This chain uses TRBV4-1 with TRBJ2-5; D not certain. In germline, CDR1 is MGHRA, CDR2 YSYEKL. The CDR3 has 15 amino acids. The ends were cut back, 3 bases at V and 2 bases at J, with 13 bases in the middle. The CDR3 here is CASSHIGEGQETQYF. The DNA of the CDR3 is TGCGCCAGCAGCCACATTGGAGAAGGACAAGAGACCCAGTACTTC.

This clonotype occurred a few times. The gene calls are TRBV6-2 or TRBV6-3 and TRBJ2-3; tentative D call: TRBD2 (5 bases). The CDR3 runs to 15 residues. Germline lookup yields CDR1 MNHEY and CDR2 SVGEGT. V was clipped by 6 bases and J by 1 base, with 14 bases between them. The CDR3 DNA follows: TGTGCCAGCAGCTCTTTTGGACTGGGCACAGATACGCAGTATTTT. This gives the protein CASSSFGLGTDTQYF.

The chain links TRBV21-1 to TRBJ2-5; the D call of TRBD2 is as the table states it, not checked on the DNA. TRBV21-1 is a listed pseudogene. This CDR3 is 17 amino acids long. As DNA, the CDR3 is TGTGCCAGCAGCACAGGGACTAGCGGGCGCCTCCAAGAGACCCAGTACTTC. Translated, it gives CASSTGTSGRLQETQYF.

V usage is TRBV7-9 and J usage is TRBJ1-4, with no clear D. This CDR3 has 15 amino acids. The germline V and J ends were trimmed by 2 bases and 0 bases, with 7 bases remaining between them. Germline V gene lookup returns CDR1 SEHNR and CDR2 FQNEAQ (reference sequence). The CDR3 reads CASSLTQTTNEKLFF. DNA of the CDR3: TGTGCCAGCAGCTTAACGCAGACAACTAATGAAAAACTGTTTTTT.

This clonotype has only a few counts. The chain recombines TRBV25-1 with TRBJ2-5; D is ambiguous. The V and J ends lost 5 bases and 3 bases respectively, with 10 bases between them. Germline-derived CDR1 and CDR2 are MGHDK and SYGVNS. The CDR3 extends over 13 amino acids. CDR3 in DNA: TGTGCCAGCAGTCAACGGGCGGAAGAGACCCAGTACTTC. It encodes CASSQRAEETQYF. The variable domain in full, with the rest retrieved from reference TRBV25-1 and TRBJ2-5, is EADIYQTPRYLVIGTGKKITLECSQTMGHDKMYWYQQDPGMELHLIHYSYGVNSTEKGDLSSESTVSRIRTEHFPLTLESARPSHTSQYLCASSQRAEETQYFGPGTRLLVL.